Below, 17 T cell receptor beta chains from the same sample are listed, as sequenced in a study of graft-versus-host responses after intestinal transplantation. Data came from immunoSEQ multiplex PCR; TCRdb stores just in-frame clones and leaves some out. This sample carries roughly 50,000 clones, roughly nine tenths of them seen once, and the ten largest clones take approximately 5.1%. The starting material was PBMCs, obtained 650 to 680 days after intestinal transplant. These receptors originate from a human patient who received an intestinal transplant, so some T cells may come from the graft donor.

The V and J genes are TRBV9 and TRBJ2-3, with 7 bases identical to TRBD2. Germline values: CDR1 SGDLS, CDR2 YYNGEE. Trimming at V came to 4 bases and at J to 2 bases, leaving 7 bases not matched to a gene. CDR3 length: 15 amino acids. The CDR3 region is CASSSVGGVTDTQYF. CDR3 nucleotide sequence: TGTGCCAGCAGCTCCGTGGGGGGGGTCACAGATACGCAGTATTTT.

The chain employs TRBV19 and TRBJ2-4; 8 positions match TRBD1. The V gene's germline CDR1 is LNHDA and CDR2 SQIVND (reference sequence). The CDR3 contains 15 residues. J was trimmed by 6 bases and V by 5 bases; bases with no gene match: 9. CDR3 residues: CASSVGQGWGNIQYF. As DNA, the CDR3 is TGTGCCAGTAGTGTCGGACAGGGTTGGGGAAACATTCAGTACTTC.

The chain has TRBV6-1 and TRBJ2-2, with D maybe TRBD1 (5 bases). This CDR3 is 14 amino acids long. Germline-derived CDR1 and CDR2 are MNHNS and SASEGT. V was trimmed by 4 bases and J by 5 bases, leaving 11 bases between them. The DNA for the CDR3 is TGTGCCAGCAGTGGCAGGGTAGGGACCGGGGAGCTGTTTTTT. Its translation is CASSGRVGTGELFF.

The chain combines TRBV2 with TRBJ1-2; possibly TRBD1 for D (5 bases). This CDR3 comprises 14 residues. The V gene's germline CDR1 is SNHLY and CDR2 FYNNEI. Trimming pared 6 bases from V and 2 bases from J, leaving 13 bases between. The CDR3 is CASRSTGPNYGYTF. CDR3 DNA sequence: TGTGCCAGCAGGAGCACAGGTCCGAACTATGGCTACACCTTC.

Here the CDR3 reads CATGQAVKEQYF. The CDR3 coding sequence is TGTGCCACCGGACAGGCGGTCAAAGAGCAGTACTTC. The chain combines TRBV7-8 with TRBJ2-7; 7 bases are shared with TRBD1. Germline V gives CDR1 SGHVS, CDR2 FQNEAQ. The CDR3 spans 12 residues. V shed 10 bases, J shed 7 bases, and the junction held 10 bases outside the gene matches.

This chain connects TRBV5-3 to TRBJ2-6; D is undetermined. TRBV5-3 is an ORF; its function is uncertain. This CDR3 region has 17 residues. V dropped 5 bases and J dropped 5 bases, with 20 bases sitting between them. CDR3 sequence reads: CARSTPVEQSRANVLTF. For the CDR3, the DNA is TGTGCCAGAAGTACTCCAGTGGAACAAAGTCGGGCCAACGTCCTGACTTTC.

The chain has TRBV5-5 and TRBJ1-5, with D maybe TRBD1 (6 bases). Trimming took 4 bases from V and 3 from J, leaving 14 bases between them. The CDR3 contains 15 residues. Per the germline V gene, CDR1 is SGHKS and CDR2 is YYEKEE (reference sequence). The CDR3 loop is CASSRTTGFNQPQHF. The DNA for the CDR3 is TGTGCCAGCAGCCGGACTACAGGGTTCAATCAGCCCCAGCATTTT.

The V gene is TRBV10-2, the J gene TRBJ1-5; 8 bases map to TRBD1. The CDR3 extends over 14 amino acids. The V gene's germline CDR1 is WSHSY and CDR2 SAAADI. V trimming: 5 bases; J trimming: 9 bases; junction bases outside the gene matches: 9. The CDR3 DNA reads TGCGCCAGCAGTACAGGAAATACAGGGGGGCCCCAGCATTTT. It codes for CASSTGNTGGPQHF.

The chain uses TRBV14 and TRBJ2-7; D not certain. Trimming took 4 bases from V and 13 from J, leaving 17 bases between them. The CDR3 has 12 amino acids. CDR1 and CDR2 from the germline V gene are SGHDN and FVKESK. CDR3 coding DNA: TGTGCCAGCAGCCTGGTGGGTGGCGCGCTTTACTTC. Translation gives CASSLVGGALYF. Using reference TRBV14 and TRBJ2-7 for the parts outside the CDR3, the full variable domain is EAGVTQFPSHSVIEKGQTVTLRCDPISGHDNLYWYRRVMGKEIKFLLHFVKESKQDESGMPNNRFLAERTGGTYSTLKVQPAELEDSGVYFCASSLVGGALYFGPGTRLTVT.

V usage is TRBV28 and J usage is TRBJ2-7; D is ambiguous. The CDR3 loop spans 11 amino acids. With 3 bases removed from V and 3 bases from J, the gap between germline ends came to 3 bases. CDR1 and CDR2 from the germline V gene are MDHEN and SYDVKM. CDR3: CASSFRYEQYF. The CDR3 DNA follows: TGTGCCAGCAGTTTCCGCTACGAGCAGTACTTC.

The CDR3 region is CASSYGPGELFF. The CDR3 coding sequence is TGTGCCAGCAGTTACGGACCCGGGGAGCTGTTTTTT. The genes are TRBV6-5 and TRBJ2-2; D is ambiguous. The CDR3 has 12 amino acids. Germline lookup yields CDR1 MNHEY and CDR2 SVGAGI. Trimming took off 2 bases at V and 6 bases at J, with 4 bases between the two ends.

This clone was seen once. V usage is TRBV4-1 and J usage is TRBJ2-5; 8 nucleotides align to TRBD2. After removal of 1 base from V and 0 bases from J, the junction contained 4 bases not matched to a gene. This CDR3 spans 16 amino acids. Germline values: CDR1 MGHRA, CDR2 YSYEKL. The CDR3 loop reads CASSQVTGGDQETQYF. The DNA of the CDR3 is TGCGCCAGCAGCCAAGTTACGGGGGGGGACCAAGAGACCCAGTACTTC.

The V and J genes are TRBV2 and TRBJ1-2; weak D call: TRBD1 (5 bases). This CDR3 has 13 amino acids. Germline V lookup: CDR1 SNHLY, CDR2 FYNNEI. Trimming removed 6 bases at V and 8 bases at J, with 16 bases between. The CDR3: CASRGPGRRGYTF. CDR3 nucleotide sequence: TGTGCCAGCAGGGGACCAGGACGGAGAGGCTACACCTTC. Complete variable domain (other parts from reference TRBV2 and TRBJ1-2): EPEVTQTPSHQVTQMGQEVILRCVPISNHLYFYWYRQILGQKVEFLVSFYNNEISEKSEIFDDQFSVERPDGSNFTLKIRSTKLEDSAMYFCASRGPGRRGYTFGSGTRLTVV.

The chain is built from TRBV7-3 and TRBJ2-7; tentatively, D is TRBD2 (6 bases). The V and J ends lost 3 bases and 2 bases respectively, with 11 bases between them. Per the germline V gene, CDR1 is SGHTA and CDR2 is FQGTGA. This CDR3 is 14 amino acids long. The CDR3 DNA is TGTGCCAGCAGCTTGGGGGGAACCGCCTACGAGCAGTACTTC. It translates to CASSLGGTAYEQYF. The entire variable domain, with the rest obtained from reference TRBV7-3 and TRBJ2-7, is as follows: GAGVSQTPSNKVTEKGKYVELRCDPISGHTALYWYRQSLGQGPEFLIYFQGTGAADDSGLPNDRFFAVRPEGSVSTLKIQRTERGDSAVYLCASSLGGTAYEQYFGPGTRLTVT.

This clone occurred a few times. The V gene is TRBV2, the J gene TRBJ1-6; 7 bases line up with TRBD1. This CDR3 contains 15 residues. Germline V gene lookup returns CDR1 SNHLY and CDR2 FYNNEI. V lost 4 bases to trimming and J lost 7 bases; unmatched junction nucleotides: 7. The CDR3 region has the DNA TGTGCCAGCAGTGGGGAGGGGGCGAGGAATTCACCCCTCCACTTT. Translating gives CASSGEGARNSPLHF. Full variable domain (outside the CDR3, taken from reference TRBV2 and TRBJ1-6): EPEVTQTPSHQVTQMGQEVILRCVPISNHLYFYWYRQILGQKVEFLVSFYNNEISEKSEIFDDQFSVERPDGSNFTLKIRSTKLEDSAMYFCASSGEGARNSPLHFGNGTRLTVT.

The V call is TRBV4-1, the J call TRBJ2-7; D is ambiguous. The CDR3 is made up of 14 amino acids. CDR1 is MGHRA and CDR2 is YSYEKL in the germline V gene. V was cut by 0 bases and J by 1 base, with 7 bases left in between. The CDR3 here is CASSQDQMSYEQYF. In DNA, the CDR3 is TGCGCCAGCAGCCAAGATCAGATGTCCTACGAGCAGTACTTC.

The CDR3 bases are TGTGCCAGCAGCTTAACTCGCAGGGGGCGGGGCTACACCTTC. This sequence encodes CASSLTRRGRGYTF. This chain uses TRBV7-3 with TRBJ1-2; 8 bases fit TRBD1. Germline V gives CDR1 SGHTA, CDR2 FQGTGA. Germline trimming cut 0 bases from V and 8 bases from J; bases unmatched to any gene: 5. The CDR3 loop spans 14 amino acids.